Following are 30 T cell receptor beta chains from one sample sequenced in a study of response to subunit inactivated influenza vaccine. In TCRdb, the RT-PCR reads were re-called with MiXCR into one record per CDR3 protein. The sample yields about 780,000 distinct CDR3 sequences, around 18% seen once. The sample consisted of PBMCs from blood, taken less than 6 days after vaccination. The receptors stem from a man in his fifties or sixties who received an inactivated influenza vaccine.

The genes are TRBV28 and TRBJ1-4; 7 bases align to TRBD1. The germline CDR1 and CDR2 sequences are MDHEN and SYDVKM. The CDR3 spans 14 residues. Unmatched junction bases numbered 14, after V lost 9 bases and J lost 10 bases. The CDR3 bases are TGTGCCAGTGTCCGACAGGGCCATCGCGGAAAACTGTTTTTT. This codes for CASVRQGHRGKLFF.

The sample holds a few counts of this clonotype. V gene TRBV20-1 combines with J gene TRBJ2-2, with D possibly matching TRBD2 (5 bases). Germline V gene lookup returns CDR1 DFQATT and CDR2 SNEGSKA (reference sequence). The length of the CDR3 is 15 residues. The germline V and J ends were trimmed by 0 bases and 3 bases, with 11 bases remaining between them. Here the CDR3 reads CSARDPRTHTGELFF. The CDR3 DNA reads as TGCAGTGCTAGAGATCCCAGGACTCACACCGGGGAGCTGTTTTTT.

This clonotype was found a few times. The rearrangement joins TRBV6-1 to TRBJ2-1, with 13 bases that match TRBD2. The CDR3 sequence is 17 residues long. Unmatched junction bases numbered 5, after V lost 4 bases and J lost 2 bases. Germline CDR1 and CDR2: MNHNS and SASEGT. CDR3 loop: CASSGLAGGGAYNEQFF. The CDR3 nucleotides are TGTGCCAGCAGTGGACTAGCGGGAGGTGGGGCCTACAATGAGCAGTTCTTC.

There are many counts of this clonotype. The chain has TRBV20-1 and TRBJ2-1; D call uncertain. Germline assignment: CDR1 DFQATT and CDR2 SNEGSKA (reference sequence). The CDR3 consists of 12 residues. Trimming removed 4 bases at V and 6 bases at J, with 10 bases between. CDR3 loop: CSAMSYINEQFF. CDR3 DNA: TGCAGTGCTATGTCCTACATCAATGAGCAGTTCTTC.

This clonotype was seen only a few times. The chain joins TRBV15 to TRBJ2-1, with D tentatively TRBD2 (5 bases). Germline loops: CDR1 LNHNV, CDR2 YYDKDF (reference sequence). The CDR3 has 18 amino acids. Trimming removed 5 bases at V and 9 bases at J, with 29 bases between. CDR3 nucleotides: TGTGCCACCAGCCCCCAAGCCGAGGGAGAGGGAGTCTCGGGTGAGCAGTTCTTC. Translated: CATSPQAEGEGVSGEQFF.

This clonotype was detected many times. This chain joins TRBV12-3 or TRBV12-4 and TRBJ1-5; TRBD1 might be the D (5 bases). V lost 0 bases and J 6 bases, leaving 6 bases between the germline ends. The CDR3 is 13 amino acids. Here the CDR3 DNA reads TGTGCCAGCAGTTTAGCGCAGGGTCAGCCCCAGCATTTT. This encodes CASSLAQGQPQHF.

The rearrangement joins TRBV11-2 to TRBJ2-1; 12 bases align to TRBD2. This CDR3 has 20 residues. CDR1 is SGHAT, CDR2 FQNNGV, per germline. J gave up 4 bases and V 3 bases, and 16 bases lay outside the gene matches. This CDR3 reads CASSFRGFGLAGGLYNEQFF. DNA of the CDR3: TGTGCCAGCAGCTTTCGAGGATTTGGCCTAGCGGGAGGGTTATACAATGAGCAGTTCTTC.

The genes are TRBV20-1 and TRBJ2-2, with 7 bases aligning to TRBD2. Germline CDR1 and CDR2: DFQATT and SNEGSKA (reference sequence). With 5 bases clipped from V and 6 bases from J, the junction kept 15 bases outside the gene matches. The CDR3 loop spans 16 amino acids. This chain's CDR3 is CSALLFGGRDSGELFF. CDR3 sequence (DNA): TGCAGTGCTCTTCTTTTTGGCGGGAGAGATTCCGGGGAGCTGTTTTTT.

This clonotype was counted a few times. This chain connects TRBV20-1 to TRBJ2-7, with 7 bases fitting TRBD2. Looked up from germline, CDR1 is DFQATT and CDR2 is SNEGSKA (reference sequence). The CDR3 covers 12 residues. The ends lost 7 bases at V and 2 bases at J; junction bases unmatched: 5. The CDR3 loop reads CSGRGRAYEQYF. In nucleotides, the CDR3 is TGCAGTGGGCGGGGGAGGGCCTACGAGCAGTACTTC.

This clonotype was found a few times. The chain joins TRBV20-1 to TRBJ2-1; 10 bases map to TRBD2. V was clipped by 5 bases and J by 5 bases; unmatched bases: 6. The length of the CDR3 is 14 residues. Germline-derived CDR1 and CDR2 are DFQATT and SNEGSKA (reference sequence). The CDR3 loop reads CSAFGLAADNEQFF. Here the CDR3 DNA reads TGCAGTGCTTTCGGACTAGCGGCCGACAATGAGCAGTTCTTC.

This clonotype was detected a few times. The gene calls are TRBV12-3 or TRBV12-4 and TRBJ2-2, with TRBD1 as a possible D gene (6 bases). This CDR3 region has 14 residues. The V and J ends lost 7 bases and 0 bases respectively, with 9 bases between them. This CDR3 is CASTWTANTGELFF. Written as DNA, the CDR3 is TGTGCCAGCACCTGGACAGCGAACACCGGGGAGCTGTTTTTT.

This clonotype has only a few counts. The chain carries TRBV28 and TRBJ2-7; 11 nucleotides line up with TRBD1. CDR1 is MDHEN and CDR2 is SYDVKM in the germline V gene. CDR3 length equals 20 residues. The trim removed 5 bases at V and 4 bases at J, leaving 22 bases unmatched. CDR3 residues: CASSTSGWTGGEGWSYEQYF. CDR3 nucleotides: TGTGCCAGCAGTACCTCAGGGTGGACAGGGGGCGAAGGCTGGTCTTACGAGCAGTACTTC.

In its sample, this clonotype was seen a few times. The chain uses TRBV7-2 and TRBJ2-7; 10 bases fit TRBD1. After removal of 6 bases from V and 7 bases from J, the junction contained 9 bases not matched to a gene. The CDR3 totals 14 residues. Germline V gene sequence: CDR1 SGHTA, CDR2 FQGNSA. CDR3 region: CASRAGQGYREQYF. The CDR3 coding sequence is TGTGCCAGCAGGGCGGGACAGGGGTATCGGGAGCAGTACTTC.

This clonotype was counted a few times. The rearrangement uses TRBV5-1 and TRBJ1-2; TRBD1 aligns across 7 bases. J gave up 5 bases and V 4 bases, and 11 bases lay outside the gene matches. Germline values: CDR1 SGHRS, CDR2 YFSETQ. The CDR3 spans 15 residues. This CDR3 reads CASSRRDRSLYGYTF. Here the CDR3 DNA reads TGCGCCAGCAGCCGCCGGGACAGATCCCTTTATGGCTACACCTTC.

A few counts support this clonotype. This chain connects TRBV29-1 to TRBJ2-3, with D uncertain. The CDR3 is 12 amino acids. The germline CDR1 and CDR2 sequences are SQVTM and ANQGSEA. Deletions cut 8 bases from V and 10 bases from J, with 19 bases between. The CDR3 nucleotides are TGCAGCATCGACGAGCGTGGTAGTTCGCAGTATTTT. The encoded protein is CSIDERGSSQYF.

This clonotype was recorded a few times. The genes are TRBV19 and TRBJ1-1; D perhaps matches TRBD1 (5 bases). V lost 0 bases and J 0 bases, leaving 8 bases between the germline ends. CDR3 length: 15 residues. Germline V lookup: CDR1 LNHDA, CDR2 SQIVND (reference sequence). CDR3 amino acids: CASSIEGAVNTEAFF. The DNA of the CDR3 is TGTGCCAGTAGTATAGAAGGGGCCGTGAACACTGAAGCTTTCTTT. Combining the CDR3 with reference TRBV19 and TRBJ1-1 gives the whole variable domain DGGITQSPKYLFRKEGQNVTLSCEQNLNHDAMYWYRQDPGQGLRLIYYSQIVNDFQKGDIAEGYSVSREKKESFPLTVTSAQKNPTAFYLCASSIEGAVNTEAFFGQGTRLTVV.

The rearrangement uses TRBV20-1 and TRBJ1-1; D ambiguous. Trimming pared 0 bases from V and 0 bases from J, leaving 8 bases between. Germline CDR1 DFQATT, CDR2 SNEGSKA (reference sequence). The CDR3 sequence is 14 residues long. The chain's CDR3 is CSARDNGMNTEAFF. CDR3 nucleotide sequence: TGCAGTGCTAGAGATAACGGGATGAACACTGAAGCTTTCTTT.

The rearrangement links TRBV20-1 to TRBJ1-1; D unclear. The V gene lost 3 bases and the J gene lost 7 bases, with 9 bases spanning the gap. Germline values: CDR1 DFQATT, CDR2 SNEGSKA (reference sequence). The CDR3 is 11 residues long. CDR3: CSASDGDEAFF. In DNA, the CDR3 is TGCAGTGCTAGCGACGGGGATGAAGCTTTCTTT.

Only a few counts were recorded for this clonotype. The chain links TRBV20-1 to TRBJ2-7, with 9 bases fitting TRBD1. V shed 6 bases, J shed 4 bases, and the junction held 7 bases outside the gene matches. The CDR3 is made up of 13 amino acids. Germline-derived CDR1 and CDR2 are DFQATT and SNEGSKA (reference sequence). The CDR3 is CSAGLQGAYEQYF. CDR3 DNA sequence: TGCAGTGCGGGATTACAGGGGGCTTACGAGCAGTACTTC.

The chain couples TRBV3-1 to TRBJ1-1; D unresolved. Germline values: CDR1 LGHDT, CDR2 YNNKEL (reference sequence). Trimming pared 0 bases from V and 5 bases from J, leaving 13 bases between. The CDR3 covers 15 residues. CDR3 protein: CASSQELGRGTEAFF. CDR3 DNA: TGTGCCAGCAGCCAAGAGCTTGGTCGAGGGACTGAAGCTTTCTTT.

This clonotype came up a few times. The gene calls are TRBV9 and TRBJ2-5; 7 bases are shared with TRBD2. The CDR3 has 16 amino acids. V was pared by 0 bases and J by 5 bases, with 10 bases of the junction left unmatched. Looked up from germline, CDR1 is SGDLS and CDR2 is YYNGEE. Written as DNA, the CDR3 is TGTGCCAGCAGCGTAGGACCCCCGGGGGGATATGAGACCCAGTACTTC. As protein: CASSVGPPGGYETQYF.

This chain links TRBV20-1 with TRBJ2-3; TRBD2 aligns across 11 bases. The V segment lost 2 bases and the J segment 2 bases; nucleotides outside the gene matches: 3. The CDR3 extends over 15 amino acids. CDR1 DFQATT and CDR2 SNEGSKA come from the germline V gene (reference sequence). The CDR3 is CSARKLAGDTDTQYF. CDR3 sequence (DNA): TGCAGTGCTAGAAAACTAGCGGGGGACACAGATACGCAGTATTTT.

The chain combines TRBV20-1 with TRBJ2-2; perhaps D is TRBD1 or TRBD2 (6 bases each). Trimming left V 0 bases short and J 6 bases short, with 14 bases between. Per germline, CDR1 DFQATT and CDR2 SNEGSKA (reference sequence). CDR3 length equals 15 residues. The CDR3 loop reads CSARDLGGRAGELFF. As DNA, the CDR3 is TGCAGTGCTAGAGATCTAGGGGGGCGGGCCGGGGAGCTGTTTTTT.

This CDR3 reads CASSRTSGGLIHNEQFF. Here the CDR3 DNA reads TGTGCCAGCAGCCGGACTAGCGGGGGGTTAATACATAATGAGCAGTTCTTC. The genes are TRBV12-3 or TRBV12-4 and TRBJ2-1; 14 nucleotides match TRBD2. The CDR3 sequence is 17 residues long. Trimming cost V 6 bases and J 7 bases; bases outside gene matches: 11.

The DNA of the CDR3 is TGTGCCAGCAGTTTTACAGGGATGGCCTACGAGCAGTACTTC. Its translation is CASSFTGMAYEQYF. The chain carries TRBV28 and TRBJ2-7, with D tentatively TRBD1 (6 bases). Trimming removed 3 bases at V and 2 bases at J, with 11 bases between. CDR1 and CDR2 from the germline V gene are MDHEN and SYDVKM. The CDR3 is made up of 14 amino acids.

This clonotype was recorded a few times. The chain uses TRBV11-2 and TRBJ2-5; unclear D gene. The germline gives CDR1 SGHAT, CDR2 FQNNGV. The CDR3 spans 14 residues. The ends were cut back, 5 bases at V and 2 bases at J, with 12 bases in the middle. The CDR3 reads CASSLDTVQETQYF. The CDR3 DNA is TGTGCCAGCAGCCTCGACACCGTTCAAGAGACCCAGTACTTC.

In its sample, this clonotype was seen many times. The chain is built from TRBV5-1 and TRBJ2-3; possibly TRBD2 for D (6 bases). Trimming stripped 4 bases from V and 6 bases from J, with 12 bases between. Germline CDR1 and CDR2: SGHRS and YFSETQ. The CDR3 runs to 13 residues. CDR3 protein: CASSEGTLDTQYF. CDR3 bases: TGCGCCAGCAGCGAGGGGACTTTGGATACGCAGTATTTT.

This clonotype was seen only a few times. This sequence joins TRBV7-3 and TRBJ2-1; 7 bases are a match to TRBD1. This CDR3 is built from 17 residues. V was clipped by 5 bases and J by 3 bases; unmatched bases: 13. CDR1 SGHTA and CDR2 FQGTGA come from the germline V gene. The CDR3 is CASSPLRRPGGYNEQFF. For the CDR3, the DNA is TGTGCCAGCAGCCCGCTAAGGCGGCCAGGGGGCTACAATGAGCAGTTCTTC. Full variable domain (rest looked up from reference TRBV7-3 and TRBJ2-1): GAGVSQTPSNKVTEKGKYVELRCDPISGHTALYWYRQSLGQGPEFLIYFQGTGAADDSGLPNDRFFAVRPEGSVSTLKIQRTERGDSAVYLCASSPLRRPGGYNEQFFGPGTRLTVL.

This clonotype showed up just a few times. The CDR3 bases are TGTGCCAGCAGCCAAGGCCTAGCGGGGGCCACCGGGGAGCTGTTTTTT. Translation gives CASSQGLAGATGELFF. The gene calls are TRBV4-2 and TRBJ2-2, with 10 nucleotides matching TRBD2. V lost 1 base, J lost 4 bases, and 3 bases stayed unmatched. The CDR3 contains 16 residues. Germline CDR1 is LGHNA and CDR2 is YNFKEQ.

This clonotype was observed a handful of times. This chain links TRBV20-1 with TRBJ2-5, with 10 bases identical to TRBD2. After removal of 3 bases from V and 5 bases from J, the junction contained 6 bases not matched to a gene. The CDR3 is made up of 14 amino acids. Germline V gene data show CDR1 as DFQATT and CDR2 as SNEGSKA (reference sequence). CDR3 sequence: CSASRGTSEETQYF. Written as DNA, the CDR3 is TGCAGTGCTAGCCGAGGGACTAGCGAGGAGACCCAGTACTTC.